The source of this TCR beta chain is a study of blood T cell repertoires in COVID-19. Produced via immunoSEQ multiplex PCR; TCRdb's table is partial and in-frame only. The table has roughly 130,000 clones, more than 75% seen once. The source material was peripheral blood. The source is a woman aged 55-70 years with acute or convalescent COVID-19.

Here the CDR3 reads CASSSVGTVNTGELFF. The CDR3 DNA follows: TGTGCCAGCAGCTCGGTCGGGACAGTAAACACCGGGGAGCTGTTTTTT. V gene TRBV7-9 combines with J gene TRBJ2-2, with 7 bases matching TRBD1. Looked up from germline, CDR1 is SEHNR and CDR2 is FQNEAQ (reference sequence). V was clipped by 4 bases and J by 2 bases; unmatched bases: 7. The CDR3 runs 16 residues.